A single sample gave rise to the 7 T cell receptor beta chains below, sequenced in a study of blood T cell repertoires in COVID-19. Repertoires were generated with immunoSEQ multiplex PCR, while TCRdb's copy carries only in-frame clones and drops some. The table includes 150,000 to 200,000 clones, roughly 70% detected once. The specimen sequenced was peripheral blood. The receptors here all came from a woman of 80 years or more with acute or convalescent COVID-19.

The chain employs TRBV5-1 and TRBJ2-7; 7 bases line up with TRBD1. V lost 0 bases, J lost 4 bases, and 4 bases stayed unmatched. CDR3 length: 14 residues. Germline loops: CDR1 SGHRS, CDR2 YFSETQ. In DNA form, the CDR3 reads TGCGCCAGCAGCTTGGCGAGGGACAGATACGAGCAGTACTTC. It yields the protein CASSLARDRYEQYF.

This sequence joins TRBV19 and TRBJ1-4; D gene uncertain. V gave up 6 bases and J gave up 7 bases, with 12 bases separating them. Germline V CDR1 and CDR2: LNHDA, SQIVND (reference sequence). There are 13 residues in the CDR3. This CDR3 reads CASRDRQAEKLFF. The CDR3 region has the DNA TGTGCCAGTAGGGATAGACAAGCTGAAAAACTGTTTTTT.

V usage is TRBV19 and J usage is TRBJ2-1, with TRBD2 matching over 10 bases. There are 14 residues in the CDR3. V lost 5 bases and J lost 4; bases outside the gene matches: 2. Germline values: CDR1 LNHDA, CDR2 SQIVND (reference sequence). The CDR3: CASSGTSAYNEQFF. CDR3 sequence (DNA): TGTGCCAGTAGTGGGACTAGCGCTTACAATGAGCAGTTCTTC.

The rearrangement uses TRBV5-1 and TRBJ2-3; 9 nucleotides match TRBD2. CDR3 size: 15 residues. Germline loops: CDR1 SGHRS, CDR2 YFSETQ. V lost 0 bases to trimming and J lost 2 bases; unmatched junction nucleotides: 1. CDR3 loop: CASSLGGRATDTQYF. The CDR3 nucleotides are TGCGCCAGCAGCTTGGGCGGGAGGGCCACAGATACGCAGTATTTT.

The genes are TRBV9 and TRBJ2-7, with 7 positions matching TRBD2. The germline V gene has CDR1 SGDLS and CDR2 YYNGEE. CDR3 size: 14 residues. V lost 0 bases to trimming and J lost 4 bases; unmatched junction nucleotides: 4. CDR3 coding DNA: TGTGCCAGCAGCGTAGGACTAGCCGAGTACGAGCAGTACTTC. Translating gives CASSVGLAEYEQYF.

This clone has a single count. V usage is TRBV7-8 and J usage is TRBJ2-5; D unresolved. Germline V gives CDR1 SGHVS, CDR2 FQNEAQ. This CDR3 comprises 13 residues. The ends were cut back, 5 bases at V and 1 base at J, with 8 bases in the middle. CDR3 amino acids: CASSRTGQETQYF. In DNA form, the CDR3 reads TGTGCCAGCAGCCGAACTGGCCAAGAGACCCAGTACTTC.

The chain recombines TRBV24-1 with TRBJ2-3; TRBD1 matches 10 bases. CDR1 and CDR2 from the germline V gene are KGHDR and SFDVKD. The CDR3 spans 14 residues. With 8 bases clipped from V and 2 bases from J, the junction kept 3 bases outside the gene matches. DNA for the CDR3: TGTGCCACCAATCGACAGGGGGCCACAGATACGCAGTATTTT. Protein: CATNRQGATDTQYF.